This T cell receptor (beta chain) originates from a study of CD8+ T cells in alopecia areata. General study points: In patients, TCRs were shared less clearly than in mice, and HLA may possibly be involved. Researchers report lesional scalp, most notably alopecia totalis/universalis, outstripped normal scalp in clonality.

RNA, once extracted, was reverse transcribed into cDNA for use as the sequencing template. Libraries were prepared by immunoSEQ multiplex PCR; TCRdb keeps only in-frame clonotypes and omits some of them. The table shows some 120,000 clones, with around 50% occurring only once. Alopecia areata patients gave lesional scalp punch biopsies and peripheral blood samples. Separation by sorting yielded CD4+ and CD8+ T cells from PBMCs. The CDR3 has 15 residues. Looked up from germline, CDR1 is SGHRS and CDR2 is YFSETQ. V lost 4 bases, J lost 0 bases, and 14 bases lay in between. This clone was found a few times. Its target is unknown.

The sample was NKG2D-low CD8+ T cells sorted from blood. This chain uses TRBV5-1 with TRBJ2-7; the D gene could be TRBD1 or TRBD2 (5 bases each). This clonotype originated in a human donor with alopecia areata. In DNA, the CDR3 is TGCGCCAGCAGCGCCCGGGACGGCGTCTCCTACGAGCAGTACTTC. Protein sequence: CASSARDGVSYEQYF. Based on the CDR3 plus reference TRBV5-1 and TRBJ2-7, the full variable domain is KAGVTQTPRYLIKTRGQQVTLSCSPISGHRSVSWYQQTPGQGLQFLFEYFSETQRNKGNFPGRFSGRQFSNSRSEMNVSTLELGDSALYLCASSARDGVSYEQYFGPGTRLTVT.